The 30 T cell receptor beta chains given below trace back to one sample, sequenced in a study of shared clonotypes between healthy human individuals. Assay used: immunoSEQ multiplex PCR; TCRdb lists only in-frame clones, some missing. The table shows about 750,000 clones, with more than 85% occurring only once. CD45RO-negative CD8 cells positively selected for CCR7 made up the naive population, which excluded terminally differentiated effector memory CD45RA+ cells. Sequenced sample: naive CD8+ T cells sorted from blood. The receptor set was obtained from a man younger than 45 in good health.

Concerning this clone itself: One end of the junction is discordant with germline, which a read error may explain. The chain links TRBV11-2 to TRBJ2-1, with 7 bases aligning to TRBD2. The CDR3 has 14 amino acids. Germline CDR1 and CDR2: SGHAT and FQNNGV. CDR3 bases: TGTGCCAGCAGCCTAGAACTAGCGCACAATGAGCAGTTCTTC. Protein sequence: CASSLELAHNEQFF.

About this clone: A far larger clone lies a single base away; this is likely a read error. This chain uses TRBV28 with TRBJ2-7, with D perhaps matching TRBD1 (6 bases). The ends were cut back, 10 bases at V and 2 bases at J, with 12 bases in the middle. CDR1 is MDHEN, CDR2 SYDVKM, per germline. The CDR3 has 12 amino acids. CDR3 sequence: CANRDATYEQYF. The CDR3 nucleotides are TGTGCCAACAGGGATGCAACCTACGAGCAGTACTTC.

The chain carries TRBV29-1 and TRBJ2-3, with 7 nucleotides matching TRBD2. The trim removed 2 bases at V and 6 bases at J, leaving 11 bases unmatched. This CDR3 contains 15 residues. Germline-derived CDR1 and CDR2 are SQVTM and ANQGSEA. The CDR3 protein is CSVEFSREHGDTQYF. CDR3 in DNA: TGCAGCGTTGAATTTTCGCGGGAGCATGGTGATACGCAGTATTTT.

A word on this clone: The sample carries other DNA sequences with the same CDR3. The genes are TRBV11-2 and TRBJ2-1; 7 bases align to TRBD2. Losses at the gene ends were 5 bases for V and 8 bases for J; bases not matched to a gene: 3. CDR3 length equals 12 residues. Per germline, CDR1 SGHAT and CDR2 FQNNGV. The CDR3, as DNA: TGTGCCAGCAGCCCCCGGGAGGATGAGCAGTTCTTC. Translating gives CASSPREDEQFF.

This clone came up once. The rearrangement links TRBV9 to TRBJ2-5; 7 positions agree with TRBD1. The length of the CDR3 is 15 residues. The ends lost 4 bases at V and 5 bases at J; junction bases unmatched: 11. The germline V gene has CDR1 SGDLS and CDR2 YYNGEE. The CDR3 DNA is TGTGCCAGCAGCCCGGGACAGACCCATGGGGAGACCCAGTACTTC. Amino acids: CASSPGQTHGETQYF.

The rearrangement joins TRBV18 to TRBJ2-7; tentatively, D is TRBD1 (5 bases). Trimming shortened V by 3 bases and J by 3 bases, and 18 bases separated the two germline ends. This CDR3 contains 16 residues. The germline V gene has CDR1 KGHSH and CDR2 LQKENI. CDR3 in amino acids: CASSPYSRAGNYEQYF. The CDR3 DNA follows: TGTGCCAGCTCACCTTATTCTCGGGCAGGGAACTACGAGCAGTACTTC.

J is TRBJ2-3 and V is TRBV5-6; D not resolved. Germline V gene sequence: CDR1 SGHDT, CDR2 YYEEEE. The CDR3 is 12 residues long. Trimming removed 7 bases from V and 1 base from J, with 7 bases in between. CDR3 sequence (DNA): TGTGCCAGCGCGGACCGCACAGATACGCAGTATTTT. Its translation is CASADRTDTQYF.

Of note for this clone: At one boundary the junction diverges from the germline segment, which might be a read error. This chain uses TRBV7-9 with TRBJ2-7; D might be TRBD2 (6 bases). Germline V gene lookup returns CDR1 SEHNR and CDR2 FQNEAQ (reference sequence). The CDR3 sequence is 12 residues long. DNA for the CDR3: TGTGCCAGCAGCTCGCCGGGACTGAACTTGCGGTTC. Translating it yields CASSSPGLNLRF.

The chain links TRBV9 to TRBJ2-1; 8 nucleotides line up with TRBD2. V was clipped by 3 bases and J by 2 bases; unmatched bases: 4. Germline CDR1 and CDR2: SGDLS and YYNGEE. The CDR3 is made up of 15 amino acids. The CDR3: CASSAGRATYNEQFF. The DNA of the CDR3 is TGTGCCAGCAGCGCCGGGAGGGCCACCTACAATGAGCAGTTCTTC.

V is TRBV7-9 and J is TRBJ2-1; D call uncertain. Trimming pared 6 bases from V and 7 bases from J, leaving 10 bases between. The CDR3 is 12 residues long. CDR1 SEHNR and CDR2 FQNEAQ come from the germline V gene (reference sequence). This CDR3 reads CASRKGWNEQFF. The CDR3 DNA is TGTGCCAGCAGGAAAGGGTGGAATGAGCAGTTCTTC.

The chain's CDR3 is CASSESPGGYGYTF. The CDR3, as DNA: TGTGCCAGCAGTGAATCCCCAGGGGGCTATGGCTACACCTTC. The V gene is TRBV25-1, the J gene TRBJ1-2; 7 bases are a match to TRBD1. CDR1 is MGHDK and CDR2 is SYGVNS in the germline V gene. J was trimmed by 4 bases and V by 1 base; bases with no gene match: 3. The CDR3 contains 14 residues.

This clone occurred once. V usage is TRBV28 and J usage is TRBJ1-1; D unresolved. Looked up from germline, CDR1 is MDHEN and CDR2 is SYDVKM. Trimming stripped 8 bases from V and 3 bases from J, with 16 bases between. The CDR3 has 14 amino acids. The CDR3 sequence: CASRVFVRDTEAFF. Written as DNA, the CDR3 is TGTGCCAGCCGTGTGTTTGTACGCGACACTGAAGCTTTCTTT.

The chain carries TRBV15 and TRBJ2-5, with 10 bases lining up with TRBD2. J lost 3 bases, V lost 1 base, and 5 bases had no gene match. The CDR3 totals 16 residues. The germline V gene has CDR1 LNHNV and CDR2 YYDKDF (reference sequence). For the CDR3, the DNA is TGTGCCACCAGCAGAGTGGGGCTAGCGGGGGAAGAGACCCAGTACTTC. Protein product: CATSRVGLAGEETQYF.

The chain uses TRBV11-3 and TRBJ1-1; D is uncertain. With 1 base removed from V and 6 bases from J, the gap between germline ends came to 9 bases. Germline-derived CDR1 and CDR2 are SGHNT and YENEEA. The CDR3 has 13 residues. The DNA of the CDR3 is TGTGCCAGCAGCTTAGCGACTAACGCTGAAGCTTTCTTT. It encodes CASSLATNAEAFF.

The chain carries TRBV19 and TRBJ1-1; D not resolved. The V gene lost 2 bases and the J gene lost 8 bases, with 12 bases spanning the gap. The CDR3 has 13 residues. CDR1 is LNHDA and CDR2 is SQIVND in the germline V gene (reference sequence). The CDR3 region has the DNA TGTGCCAGTAGTATAATGGATCGCGGGGAAGCTTTCTTT. Translation gives CASSIMDRGEAFF.

This chain links TRBV11-2 with TRBJ2-7; D is ambiguous. V was shortened by 3 bases and J by 3 bases, with 9 bases between the two germline ends. CDR1 is SGHAT, CDR2 FQNNGV, per germline. The CDR3 is 13 amino acids. CDR3 sequence (DNA): TGTGCCAGCAGCTTTTTTGTGGGCTACGAGCAGTACTTC. Translated: CASSFFVGYEQYF.

The sample holds many counts of this clone. The V and J genes are TRBV4-1 and TRBJ1-5; tentative D call: TRBD1 (5 bases). Per the germline V gene, CDR1 is MGHRA and CDR2 is YSYEKL. The V gene lost 5 bases and the J gene lost 3 bases, with 11 bases spanning the gap. The CDR3 spans 14 residues. CDR3 DNA sequence: TGCGCCAGCAGCTTAGGGGCAGACAATCAGCCCCAGCATTTT. Translation gives CASSLGADNQPQHF.

V is TRBV27 and J is TRBJ2-1, with 8 bases matching TRBD1. Germline V lookup: CDR1 MNHEY, CDR2 SMNVEV (reference sequence). V lost 2 bases, J lost 8 bases, and 5 bases stayed unmatched. The CDR3 is 14 residues long. CDR3 nucleotides: TGTGCCAGCAGTTTAGGGGTGACAGGGGATGAGCAGTTCTTC. It codes for CASSLGVTGDEQFF.

The chain employs TRBV4-1 and TRBJ2-1; D not resolved. Trimming pared 3 bases from V and 5 bases from J, leaving 23 bases between. This CDR3 spans 18 amino acids. CDR1 is MGHRA and CDR2 is YSYEKL in the germline V gene. CDR3 amino acids: CASSHDSQASSKNNEQFF. The CDR3 nucleotides read TGCGCCAGCAGCCATGACTCTCAAGCCAGTAGTAAGAACAATGAGCAGTTCTTC.

This clone came up once. The chain's CDR3 is CASSVADRRYEQYF. Written as DNA, the CDR3 is TGTGCCAGCAGCGTAGCCGACAGGCGCTACGAGCAGTACTTC. The rearrangement joins TRBV9 to TRBJ2-7, with D tentatively TRBD1 (6 bases). Trimming cost V 0 bases and J 3 bases, with 10 bases left between them. CDR3 length: 14 residues. The germline gives CDR1 SGDLS, CDR2 YYNGEE.

This sequence joins TRBV9 and TRBJ2-1; TRBD2 matches 13 bases. CDR1 SGDLS and CDR2 YYNGEE come from the germline V gene. V gave up 3 bases and J gave up 10 bases; unmatched junction bases: 10. The length of the CDR3 is 16 residues. CDR3 nucleotides: TGTGCCAGCAGCGAAATCGGGACTAGCGGGATAAAGGAGCAGTTCTTC. Protein: CASSEIGTSGIKEQFF.

This clone has just one count. Here the CDR3 reads CASSHRLAGAYEQYF. The CDR3 nucleotides are TGTGCCAGCAGCCATCGACTAGCGGGAGCCTACGAGCAGTACTTC. The chain recombines TRBV7-9 with TRBJ2-7, with TRBD2 identical over 12 bases. The CDR3 has 15 residues. V was pared by 5 bases and J by 2 bases, with 4 bases of the junction left unmatched. Germline lookup yields CDR1 SEHNR and CDR2 FQNEAQ (reference sequence).

The chain recombines TRBV10-3 with TRBJ2-1, with TRBD2 matching over 11 bases. The CDR3 totals 15 residues. Per the germline V gene, CDR1 is ENHRY and CDR2 is SYGVKD. Germline trimming cut 10 bases from V and 3 bases from J; bases unmatched to any gene: 8. The CDR3 reads CATWPGTSGYNEQFF. The CDR3 bases are TGTGCCACCTGGCCCGGGACTAGCGGCTACAATGAGCAGTTCTTC.

The rearrangement links TRBV7-9 to TRBJ2-7; D gene unclear. The length of the CDR3 is 13 residues. Per germline, CDR1 SEHNR and CDR2 FQNEAQ (reference sequence). V lost 5 bases to trimming and J lost 5 bases, with 13 bases between them. Here the CDR3 reads CASSDGLGDEQYF. The CDR3 DNA reads as TGTGCCAGCAGCGATGGGCTAGGAGACGAGCAGTACTTC.

The chain employs TRBV6-1 and TRBJ2-7; weak D call: TRBD2 (5 bases). Trimming pared 5 bases from V and 2 bases from J, leaving 10 bases between. The CDR3 length is 13 residues. Germline V lookup: CDR1 MNHNS, CDR2 SASEGT. CDR3 coding DNA: TGTGCCAGCAGTTGGGCGGGCCCCTACGAGCAGTACTTC. Amino acids: CASSWAGPYEQYF.

In this sample, this clone turned up once. Distinct nucleotide sequences in the sample also encode this CDR3. The CDR3 here is CASSVAGQGYNEQFF. In DNA form, the CDR3 reads TGTGCCAGCAGCGTAGCAGGACAGGGCTACAATGAGCAGTTCTTC. The rearrangement links TRBV9 to TRBJ2-1; the match to TRBD1 covers 8 bases. CDR1 SGDLS and CDR2 YYNGEE come from the germline V gene. Trimming at V came to 0 bases and at J to 3 bases, leaving 2 bases not matched to a gene. This CDR3 comprises 15 residues.

The chain is built from TRBV11-2 and TRBJ2-1, with 10 bases matching TRBD2. Germline V gene lookup returns CDR1 SGHAT and CDR2 FQNNGV. The CDR3 covers 15 residues. Trimming cost V 5 bases and J 5 bases; bases outside gene matches: 6. CDR3 in DNA: TGTGCCAGCAGCCCTCTAGCGGGAGTGGACAATGAGCAGTTCTTC. It is translated as CASSPLAGVDNEQFF.

The genes are TRBV19 and TRBJ1-1, with no clear D. This CDR3 region has 13 residues. The germline gives CDR1 LNHDA, CDR2 SQIVND (reference sequence). Trimming removed 7 bases from V and 1 base from J, with 10 bases in between. The CDR3 loop is CASTLQENTEAFF. In DNA form, the CDR3 reads TGTGCCAGTACCCTGCAGGAGAACACTGAAGCTTTCTTT.

The chain uses TRBV7-2 and TRBJ2-1; D is possibly TRBD2 (5 bases). Germline lookup yields CDR1 SGHTA and CDR2 FQGNSA. The V gene lost 5 bases and the J gene lost 4 bases, with 21 bases spanning the gap. The CDR3 length is 17 residues. In nucleotides, the CDR3 is TGTGCCAGCAGCCCCCTTTGGAAGGAGGCCATGTACAATGAGCAGTTCTTC. It is translated as CASSPLWKEAMYNEQFF.

The CDR3 DNA sequence: TGTGCCAGCAGTCCTAGGGGCGATCAGCCCCAGCATTTT. This translates into CASSPRGDQPQHF. This chain joins TRBV27 and TRBJ1-5; D may be TRBD1 (5 bases). CDR3 length: 13 amino acids. Germline V gives CDR1 MNHEY, CDR2 SMNVEV (reference sequence). Trimming cost V 5 bases and J 5 bases, with 10 bases left between them.